This T cell receptor beta chain was recorded in a study of T cell changes during pregnancy in multiple sclerosis. Repertoires were generated with immunoSEQ multiplex PCR, while TCRdb's copy carries only in-frame clones and drops some. The repertoire has fewer than 55,000 clones, around 91% of them found once; the top ten carry roughly 5%. Trimming pared 0 bases from V and 1 base from J, leaving 15 bases between. The CDR3 covers 17 residues. Germline loops: CDR1 SGHDN, CDR2 FVKESK. This rearrangement joins TRBV14 to TRBJ2-5; maybe TRBD2 (6 bases). The receptor's source is a female donor in good health, enrolled as a control in a pregnancy study. This sample comprised peripheral blood, obtained after pregnancy. As DNA, the CDR3 is TGTGCCAGCAGCCAAGAGCAGGTTCGGGGGACCCAAGAGACCCAGTACTTC. Encoded protein: CASSQEQVRGTQETQYF.